The 32 T cell receptor beta chains listed next were all sequenced from one sample in a study of regulatory T cells in long-lasting Graves disease. CDR3 regions were amplified by Arm-PCR using iRepertoire HTBI primers to build TCR beta libraries. TCRdb re-analysed the multiplex PCR reads in MiXCR, keeping a single row per CDR3 protein. The sample lists around 480,000 distinct CDR3 sequences, about 16% occurring once. Time point given: newly diagnosed GD, antithyroid drugs for less than 3 months. From PBMCs, RNA was extracted and then used to make the TCR library. This sample was also put to use in a study of T cells in Graves' hyperthyroidism and ophthalmopathy.

The sequences come from peripheral blood mononuclear cells (PBMCs), collected at new diagnosis, from a patient treated with antithyroid drugs. The receptor set was obtained from a woman aged 40 to 65 with Graves disease.

This sequence joins TRBV6-2 or TRBV6-3 and TRBJ1-2; maybe TRBD1 (5 bases). Trimming removed 5 bases at V and 4 bases at J, with 20 bases between. The length of the CDR3 is 16 residues. Germline-derived CDR1 and CDR2 are MNHEY and SVGEGT. The CDR3 DNA follows: TGTGCCAGCAGTATCCACAGGTACCGCGACATCTATGGCTACACCTTC. Amino acids: CASSIHRYRDIYGYTF.

At least ten counts were recorded for this clonotype. The chain couples TRBV12-3 or TRBV12-4 to TRBJ2-7; D is ambiguous. The V end was cut by 7 bases, the J end by 3 bases, with 10 bases between. There are 12 residues in the CDR3. The CDR3 bases are TGTGCCAGCACTAGTTTTGTCTACGAGCAGTACTTC. It encodes CASTSFVYEQYF.

This clonotype has at least ten counts. V gene TRBV20-1 combines with J gene TRBJ2-3; no clear D. Germline CDR1 DFQATT, CDR2 SNEGSKA (reference sequence). This CDR3 is 14 amino acids long. V was cut by 0 bases and J by 1 base, with 8 bases left in between. CDR3 in amino acids: CSARDASGTDTQYF. The CDR3 DNA is TGCAGTGCTAGAGATGCCTCGGGCACAGATACGCAGTATTTT.

At least ten counts were recorded for this clonotype. The rearrangement links TRBV3-1 to TRBJ1-2; D is unresolved. Germline CDR1 reads LGHDT; CDR2 reads YNNKEL (reference sequence). This CDR3 has 12 residues. The ends were cut back, 1 base at V and 4 bases at J, with 4 bases in the middle. The CDR3 region has the DNA TGTGCCAGCAGCCAAGGCACCTATGGCTACACCTTC. Translation gives CASSQGTYGYTF. Looking up the rest from reference TRBV3-1 and TRBJ1-2 gives the full variable domain: DTAVSQTPKYLVTQMGNDKSIKCEQNLGHDTMYWYKQDSKKFLKIMFSYNNKELIINETVPNRFSPKSPDKAHLNLHINSLELGDSAVYFCASSQGTYGYTFGSGTRLTVV.

In its sample, this clonotype was seen a few times. This sequence joins TRBV29-1 and TRBJ1-2, with unresolved D. The CDR3 length is 12 residues. The V end lost 4 bases, the J end lost 5 bases, and 11 bases lay between the germline ends. CDR1 and CDR2 (germline): SQVTM, ANQGSEA. The CDR3 reads CSVVGSLYGYTF. For the CDR3, the DNA is TGCAGCGTTGTTGGCAGCCTTTATGGCTACACCTTC. The variable domain in full, completed from reference TRBV29-1 and TRBJ1-2, reads SAVISQKPSRDICQRGTSLTIQCQVDSQVTMMFWYRQQPGQSLTLIATANQGSEATYESGFVIDKFPISRPNLTFSTLTVSNMSPEDSSIYLCSVVGSLYGYTFGSGTRLTVV.

This clonotype has a count of ten or more. The rearrangement uses TRBV20-1 and TRBJ1-6, with D tentatively TRBD1 (5 bases). CDR3 size: 14 residues. The V end lost 2 bases, the J end lost 6 bases, and 11 bases lay between the germline ends. Germline V gene sequence: CDR1 DFQATT, CDR2 SNEGSKA (reference sequence). The CDR3 reads CSARRDSFNSPLHF. In nucleotides, the CDR3 is TGCAGTGCTAGAAGAGACAGCTTTAATTCACCCCTCCACTTT.

This clonotype has just a few counts. The CDR3 loop is CAISEPDIGNEKLFF. As DNA, the CDR3 is TGTGCCATCAGTGAGCCCGACATCGGTAATGAAAAACTGTTTTTT. V and J are TRBV10-3 and TRBJ1-4; no clear D. The germline V and J ends were trimmed by 2 bases and 4 bases, with 11 bases remaining between them. Germline lookup yields CDR1 ENHRY and CDR2 SYGVKD. The length of the CDR3 is 15 residues.

DNA for the CDR3: TGCGCCAGCAGTGACTTCGGGACACCCAACACTGAAGCTTTCTTT. Translating gives CASSDFGTPNTEAFF. This chain joins TRBV10-1 and TRBJ1-1; TRBD1 might be the D (6 bases). Germline-derived CDR1 and CDR2 are WNHNN and SYGVQD (reference sequence). CDR3 length: 15 amino acids. V was cut by 3 bases and J by 2 bases, with 13 bases left in between.

The chain uses TRBV12-5 and TRBJ1-6; D might be TRBD1 (5 bases). Trimming pared 2 bases from V and 7 bases from J, leaving 9 bases between. From germline, CDR1 is LGHNT and CDR2 FRNRAP. There are 14 residues in the CDR3. The CDR3, as DNA: TGTGCTAGTGGTTTGACAGGTTTGAATTCACCCCTCCACTTT. As protein: CASGLTGLNSPLHF. Full variable domain (remainder filled in from reference TRBV12-5 and TRBJ1-6): DARVTQTPRHKVTEMGQEVTMRCQPILGHNTVFWYRQTMMQGLELLAYFRNRAPLDDSGMPKDRFSAEMPDATLATLKIQPSEPRDSAVYFCASGLTGLNSPLHFGNGTRLTVT.

With respect to this clonotype: This may be a read error: a much more frequent sequence differs by one nucleotide. V is TRBV3-1 and J is TRBJ2-3; D is unresolved. V lost 2 bases and J 2 bases, leaving 11 bases between the germline ends. CDR3 length equals 15 residues. The germline CDR1 and CDR2 sequences are LGHDT and YNNKEL (reference sequence). The CDR3 DNA follows: TGTGCCAGCAGCCAAAGGATGGTCGTCACAGATACGCAGTATTTT. The encoded protein is CASSQRMVVTDTQYF.

Remarks on this clonotype: Germline and junction disagree at one end, which may indicate a read error. This chain joins TRBV28 and TRBJ1-1, with 7 positions matching TRBD1. Germline V gene sequence: CDR1 MDHEN, CDR2 SYDVKM. CDR3 length: 15 residues. The CDR3 protein is CASNPTGRGNTEALF. The DNA for the CDR3 is TGTGCCAGCAACCCGACAGGGAGGGGGAACACTGAAGCTCTCTTT.

This clonotype occurred a few times. The genes are TRBV6-5 and TRBJ1-2; a possible D gene is TRBD1 (6 bases). With 3 bases removed from V and 2 bases from J, the gap between germline ends came to 7 bases. CDR1 is MNHEY and CDR2 is SVGAGI in the germline V gene. This CDR3 spans 13 amino acids. CDR3 loop: CASSYTGNYGYTF. The CDR3, as DNA: TGTGCCAGCAGTTATACAGGGAACTATGGCTACACCTTC.

The rearrangement joins TRBV19 to TRBJ1-5, with TRBD1 matching 9 bases. The CDR3 sequence is 14 residues long. The J segment lost 5 bases and the V segment lost 4 bases, leaving 3 bases of the junction unmatched. Germline lookup yields CDR1 LNHDA and CDR2 SQIVND (reference sequence). CDR3 protein: CASSKDRGDQPQHF. The CDR3 DNA is TGTGCCAGTAGTAAGGACAGGGGAGATCAGCCCCAGCATTTT.

At least ten counts were recorded for this clonotype. The chain couples TRBV12-3 or TRBV12-4 to TRBJ2-7, with TRBD1 as a possible D gene (5 bases). The CDR3 covers 16 residues. V gave up 1 base and J gave up 0 bases, with 13 bases separating them. CDR3 coding DNA: TGTGCCAGCAGTTTAGGGCCCAGGGAAAGCTCCTACGAGCAGTACTTC. Protein sequence: CASSLGPRESSYEQYF.

This clonotype is a singleton in its sample. A junction end diverges from the germline sequence, so it may reflect a read error. V is TRBV6-1 and J is TRBJ1-3; tentatively, D is TRBD1 (5 bases). This CDR3 comprises 14 residues. Germline assignment: CDR1 MNHNS and CDR2 SASEGT. The DNA for the CDR3 is TGTGCCGGCAGACTCGGGGGCTCTGGAAACACCATATATTTT. It specifies CAGRLGGSGNTIYF.

The V gene is TRBV6-1, the J gene TRBJ2-1, with D unclear. Trimming took off 5 bases at V and 4 bases at J, with 18 bases between the two ends. The CDR3 is made up of 16 amino acids. Germline lookup yields CDR1 MNHNS and CDR2 SASEGT. This CDR3 is CASSLRPSSLYNEQFF. CDR3 bases: TGTGCCAGCAGTCTCCGACCCTCCAGCCTTTACAATGAGCAGTTCTTC.

This clonotype was counted only a few times. This may arise from a read error, as a much more abundant clone is one base away. The rearrangement links TRBV6-2 or TRBV6-3 to TRBJ2-3, with 13 positions matching TRBD2. V shed 5 bases and J 3 bases; nucleotides not matched to a gene: 2. The length of the CDR3 is 15 residues. Per germline, CDR1 MNHEY and CDR2 SVGEGT. For the CDR3, the DNA is TGTGCCAGCAGTGAGACTAGCGGGGGGACAGATACGCAGTATTTT. This translates into CASSETSGGTDTQYF.

This clonotype has a count of ten or more. The genes are TRBV3-1 and TRBJ2-5, with unresolved D. The CDR3 sequence is 9 residues long. CDR1 LGHDT and CDR2 YNNKEL come from the germline V gene (reference sequence). The CDR3: CETQETQYF. Written as DNA, the CDR3 is TGTGAGACCCAAGAGACCCAGTACTTC.

The chain combines TRBV19 with TRBJ2-3, with 8 nucleotides matching TRBD2. The CDR3 runs to 14 residues. The V gene end was trimmed by 2 bases and the J gene end by 9 bases; junction bases not matched to a gene: 7. Looked up from germline, CDR1 is LNHDA and CDR2 is SQIVND (reference sequence). As DNA, the CDR3 is TGTGCCAGTAGTATATCGGGGACTAGTGGGACGCAGTATTTT. Residues: CASSISGTSGTQYF.

Ten or more counts support this clonotype. The J gene is TRBJ1-1, the V gene TRBV6-1, with 7 nucleotides matching TRBD1. This CDR3 is built from 14 residues. The germline gives CDR1 MNHNS, CDR2 SASEGT. J was trimmed by 2 bases and V by 4 bases; bases with no gene match: 4. The CDR3 region has the DNA TGTGCCAGCAGTGGACAGGGAGGTAACACTGAAGCTTTCTTT. Protein sequence: CASSGQGGNTEAFF.

The chain's CDR3 is CASSYNPDRANTEAFF. The CDR3 DNA reads TGTGCCAGCAGTTACAACCCGGACAGGGCGAACACTGAAGCTTTCTTT. The chain combines TRBV6-5 with TRBJ1-1; 8 bases line up with TRBD1. Germline assignment: CDR1 MNHEY and CDR2 SVGAGI. This CDR3 spans 16 amino acids. With 2 bases clipped from V and 1 base from J, the junction kept 6 bases outside the gene matches.

This clonotype came up many times. This rearrangement joins TRBV6-1 to TRBJ2-5; D unclear. This CDR3 has 13 amino acids. Germline V gene sequence: CDR1 MNHNS, CDR2 SASEGT. V lost 3 bases to trimming and J lost 0 bases, with 5 bases between them. The CDR3 nucleotides read TGTGCCAGCAGTGAGGTCAACCAAGAGACCCAGTACTTC. Residues: CASSEVNQETQYF.

This clonotype was detected only a few times. The chain links TRBV7-9 to TRBJ2-2, with a possible D match to TRBD2 (6 bases). There are 17 residues in the CDR3. V gave up 3 bases and J gave up 0 bases, with 14 bases separating them. Germline V gene data show CDR1 as SEHNR and CDR2 as FQNEAQ (reference sequence). The CDR3 region is CASSLALSGTNTGELFF. In DNA, the CDR3 is TGTGCCAGCAGCTTGGCCCTTAGCGGCACGAACACCGGGGAGCTGTTTTTT.

This clonotype was seen a few times. The chain links TRBV19 to TRBJ1-3, with no clear D. V dropped 7 bases and J dropped 3 bases, with 13 bases sitting between them. This CDR3 region has 14 residues. The germline gives CDR1 LNHDA, CDR2 SQIVND (reference sequence). In DNA form, the CDR3 reads TGTGCCAGTAAGAAAGGCGGAATTGGAAACACCATATATTTT. Protein sequence: CASKKGGIGNTIYF. Variable domain in full (rest from reference TRBV19 and TRBJ1-3): DGGITQSPKYLFRKEGQNVTLSCEQNLNHDAMYWYRQDPGQGLRLIYYSQIVNDFQKGDIAEGYSVSREKKESFPLTVTSAQKNPTAFYLCASKKGGIGNTIYFGEGSWLTVV.

This clonotype was seen repeatedly, ten times or more. The chain recombines TRBV7-9 with TRBJ1-1; D perhaps matches TRBD1 (6 bases). Trimming removed 4 bases from V and 1 base from J, with 19 bases in between. The CDR3 loop spans 17 amino acids. Germline V gives CDR1 SEHNR, CDR2 FQNEAQ (reference sequence). CDR3 protein: CASSSTTSGHSNTEAFF. The CDR3 bases are TGTGCCAGCAGCTCGACCACCTCGGGACATTCGAACACTGAAGCTTTCTTT.

This clonotype was counted a few times. V and J are TRBV24-1 and TRBJ2-3, with TRBD2 matching over 12 bases. CDR1 and CDR2 (germline): KGHDR, SFDVKD. This CDR3 is 16 amino acids long. The trim removed 4 bases at V and 1 base at J, leaving 2 bases unmatched. This CDR3 is CATSDGLAGRTDTQYF. In DNA form, the CDR3 reads TGTGCCACCAGTGACGGACTAGCGGGGCGCACAGATACGCAGTATTTT.

Many counts were recorded for this clonotype. The chain recombines TRBV11-2 with TRBJ2-7; 7 nucleotides agree with TRBD1. Germline V gives CDR1 SGHAT, CDR2 FQNNGV. V was pared by 3 bases and J by 5 bases, with 7 bases of the junction left unmatched. This CDR3 has 14 amino acids. The CDR3 DNA is TGTGCCAGCAGCTTTAGGCCCCAGGGGGACGAGCAGTACTTC. Translating it yields CASSFRPQGDEQYF.

The table lists this clonotype with a few counts. V gene TRBV9 combines with J gene TRBJ2-3; D is ambiguous. The CDR3 runs to 15 residues. The V end was cut by 0 bases, the J end by 0 bases, with 8 bases between. Germline values: CDR1 SGDLS, CDR2 YYNGEE. CDR3 amino acids: CASSVDPLSTDTQYF. CDR3 nucleotides: TGTGCCAGCAGCGTAGATCCCCTTAGCACAGATACGCAGTATTTT.

The chain recombines TRBV6-5 with TRBJ2-3, with 8 bases that match TRBD2. Germline assignment: CDR1 MNHEY and CDR2 SVGAGI. The ends lost 2 bases at V and 5 bases at J; junction bases unmatched: 6. This CDR3 spans 15 amino acids. The CDR3: CASSYLGGAGDTQYF. CDR3 DNA: TGTGCCAGCAGTTACCTCGGGGGGGCAGGAGATACGCAGTATTTT.

This clonotype is a singleton in its sample. The V and J genes are TRBV6-1 and TRBJ1-5; unclear D gene. Between the trimmed V and J ends, which lost 6 bases and 5 bases, there was a span of 11 bases. CDR3 length: 13 amino acids. Per germline, CDR1 MNHNS and CDR2 SASEGT. CDR3 coding DNA: TGTGCCAGCAGCGTCGATGGGTATCAGCCCCAGCATTTT. Translation gives CASSVDGYQPQHF.

The chain has TRBV7-9 and TRBJ2-7; D is unclear. The CDR3 runs to 17 residues. V lost 0 bases and J lost 1, with 16 bases in between. CDR1 is SEHNR and CDR2 is FQNEAQ in the germline V gene (reference sequence). The DNA for the CDR3 is TGTGCCAGCAGCTTAGCGCTAGGGATGAGAGGATCCTACGAGCAGTACTTC. This sequence encodes CASSLALGMRGSYEQYF.

This clonotype was picked up many times. The chain employs TRBV12-3 or TRBV12-4 and TRBJ1-2; possibly TRBD1 for D (5 bases). This CDR3 comprises 14 residues. The V and J ends lost 6 bases and 4 bases respectively, with 15 bases between them. The DNA for the CDR3 is TGTGCCAGCAGCCGAGGGGACGGTTTCTATGGCTACACCTTC. Protein sequence: CASSRGDGFYGYTF.